A selection of T cell receptor beta chains follows, all from one sample in a study of blood T cell repertoires in COVID-19. TCRdb's table, derived via immunoSEQ multiplex PCR, lists solely in-frame clones and lacks some. This sample has 100,000 or so clones; roughly 78% occur once, and the top ten carry 5.5% to 7.5%. Sequenced: peripheral blood. These receptors were collected from a man in his fifties or sixties with active or convalescent COVID-19. The CDR3 runs from the conserved cysteine through the conserved F or W. Each record gives: clone size, V gene, J gene, D gene, CDR3 protein, CDR3 DNA. D genes are given only for firm matches. Where a row states a size, it is once, few, many or the class of an expanded clone; other rows omit it.

-	TRBV5-1	TRBJ1-6	-	CASSSREGSRGSPLHF	TGCGCCAGCAGCTCCCGAGAGGGAAGCCGAGGTTCACCCCTCCACTTT
-	TRBV5-1	TRBJ1-3	-	CASSLGGTRGNTIYF	TGCGCCAGCAGCTTGGGTGGGACACGTGGAAACACCATATATTTT
-	TRBV19	TRBJ1-3	-	CASVGQSGNTIYF	TGTGCCAGTGTGGGCCAGTCCGGAAACACCATATATTTT
few	TRBV7-5	TRBJ1-6	-	CVRSCRDRVSSPLHF	TGTGTCAGAAGCTGCCGGGACAGGGTTAGTTCACCCCTCCACTTT
-	TRBV12-3/TRBV12-4	TRBJ1-1	-	CASTHGGEAFF	TGTGCCAGCACCCACGGGGGTGAAGCTTTCTTT
-	TRBV6-2/TRBV6-3	TRBJ2-3	TRBD1	CASSLQGADTQYF	TGTGCCAGCAGCCTCCAGGGGGCAGATACGCAGTATTTT
-	TRBV5-1	TRBJ2-3	TRBD1	CASSSPTGFTDTQYF	TGCGCCAGCAGCTCCCCGACAGGGTTCACAGATACGCAGTATTTT
-	TRBV5-4	TRBJ1-6	TRBD1	CASSYGQGENSPLHF	TGTGCCAGCAGCTACGGACAGGGCGAGAATTCACCCCTCCACTTT
-	TRBV5-1	TRBJ1-5	-	CASSKGVDNQPQHF	TGCGCCAGCAGTAAAGGGGTCGACAATCAGCCCCAGCATTTT
once	TRBV6-5	TRBJ1-2	TRBD1	CASSYQQGLGYTF	TGTGCCAGCAGTTACCAACAGGGGCTCGGCTACACCTTC
-	TRBV11-2	TRBJ2-1	TRBD1	CASTSGQGARNEQFF	TGTGCCAGCACTTCAGGACAGGGGGCGAGGAATGAGCAGTTCTTC
-	TRBV24-1	TRBJ1-1	-	CATSDSQVGNTEAFF	TGTGCCACCAGTGATTCACAGGTGGGGAATACTGAAGCTTTCTTT
-	TRBV29-1	TRBJ2-1	TRBD2	CSVPGGGYNEQFF	TGCAGCGTCCCGGGGGGGGGCTACAATGAGCAGTTCTTC
-	TRBV5-1	TRBJ2-7	TRBD1	CASNPFEGQGGYEQYF	TGCGCCAGCAACCCCTTCGAAGGACAGGGGGGCTACGAGCAGTACTTC
-	TRBV7-2	TRBJ1-2	-	CASSYPPPGYGYTF	TGTGCCAGCAGCTACCCACCCCCGGGGTATGGCTACACCTTC
-	TRBV19	TRBJ2-7	TRBD1	CASSDPGTGSFEQYF	TGTGCCAGTAGTGATCCCGGGACAGGAAGCTTCGAGCAGTACTTC
-	TRBV14	TRBJ2-3	TRBD1	CASSQIGTGGRTDTQYF	TGTGCCAGCAGCCAAATCGGGACAGGGGGCCGCACAGATACGCAGTATTTT
-	TRBV11-2	TRBJ1-2	TRBD1	CASSPRTGKSYGYTF	TGTGCCAGCAGCCCCAGGACAGGGAAATCCTATGGCTACACCTTC
-	TRBV7-2	TRBJ2-5	TRBD2	CASSPTSGKETQYF	TGTGCCAGCAGCCCGACTAGCGGGAAAGAGACCCAGTACTTC
-	TRBV7-9	TRBJ2-2	-	CASSSGHPTGELFF	TGTGCCAGCAGCTCCGGACACCCAACCGGGGAGCTGTTTTTT
-	TRBV3-1/TRBV3-2	TRBJ1-5	-	CASSQDISNQPQHF	TGTGCCAGCAGCCAAGACATTAGCAATCAGCCCCAGCATTTT
-	TRBV6-5	TRBJ2-3	TRBD1	CASTKTGAETDTQYF	TGTGCCAGCACCAAGACAGGGGCTGAGACAGATACGCAGTATTTT
-	TRBV19	TRBJ2-1	-	CASRLSNEQFF	TGTGCCAGTAGACTTTCAAATGAGCAGTTCTTC
few	TRBV4-1	TRBJ2-3	TRBD1	CASSWRDRDSADTQYF	TGCGCCAGCAGCTGGCGGGACAGGGATTCGGCAGATACGCAGTATTTT
few	TRBV7-2	TRBJ2-1	-	CASSSSIGGEYNEQFF	TGTGCCAGCAGCTCAAGTATAGGAGGTGAATACAATGAGCAGTTCTTC
once	TRBV6-5	TRBJ1-5	TRBD1	CASSKTGGNQPQHF	TGTGCCAGCAGTAAAACAGGGGGCAATCAGCCCCAGCATTTT
-	TRBV18	TRBJ1-2	-	CASSPRRAGNYGYTF	TGTGCCAGCTCCCCTCGGAGGGCTGGAAACTATGGCTACACCTTC
-	TRBV7-2	TRBJ2-5	-	CASSLGGYQETQYF	TGTGCCAGCAGCTTAGGAGGATATCAAGAGACCCAGTACTTC
-	TRBV28	TRBJ1-4	-	CASSSDTSSRREKLFF	TGTGCCAGCAGTTCGGACACATCCTCCCGGCGGGAAAAACTGTTTTTT
-	TRBV10-1	TRBJ2-7	TRBD1	CASSESTFGTGAYEQYF	TGCGCCAGCAGTGAGTCGACGTTCGGGACAGGGGCCTACGAGCAGTACTTC
-	TRBV25-1	TRBJ2-1	-	CASSDRGTFYNEQFF	TGTGCCAGCAGTGACAGGGGGACTTTCTACAATGAGCAGTTCTTC
-	TRBV7-9	TRBJ2-3	-	CASSTQGPRAGTQYF	TGTGCCAGCAGCACTCAGGGGCCCCGGGCAGGTACGCAGTATTTT
-	TRBV7-2	TRBJ2-2	TRBD2	CASSLGLAGGLGTGELFF	TGTGCCAGCAGCTTGGGACTAGCGGGGGGGCTCGGCACCGGGGAGCTGTTTTTT
-	TRBV4-1	TRBJ1-1	-	CASSPVDRENTEAFF	TGCGCCAGCAGCCCTGTCGACAGAGAGAACACTGAAGCTTTCTTT
-	TRBV25-1	TRBJ1-2	TRBD1	CASSGAYRGRVYGYTF	TGTGCCAGCAGTGGAGCCTACAGGGGGCGCGTCTATGGCTACACCTTC
few	TRBV9	TRBJ2-7	TRBD2	CASTPGLAGDLEQYF	TGTGCCAGCACCCCGGGACTAGCGGGGGACCTCGAGCAGTACTTC
once	TRBV28	TRBJ2-5	TRBD2	CASRPSGRVETQYF	TGTGCCAGCAGGCCTAGCGGGAGGGTGGAGACCCAGTACTTC
once	TRBV9	TRBJ1-4	-	CASSRSVATTNEKLFF	TGTGCCAGCAGCCGTAGTGTAGCAACAACTAATGAAAAACTGTTTTTT
-	TRBV30	TRBJ1-2	TRBD1	CAWNRGGGYTF	TGTGCCTGGAACAGGGGAGGCGGCTACACCTTC
-	TRBV28	TRBJ2-1	TRBD2	CASSSGGPLNEQFF	TGTGCCAGCTCTAGCGGGGGCCCCCTCAATGAGCAGTTCTTC
-	TRBV2	TRBJ2-7	-	CARRGGNDVYEQYF	TGTGCCAGAAGAGGGGGAAACGATGTCTACGAGCAGTACTTC
-	TRBV15	TRBJ1-2	TRBD1	CATSKGQGAAGYTF	TGTGCCACCAGCAAAGGACAGGGGGCTGCCGGCTACACCTTC
-	TRBV4-3	TRBJ2-6	TRBD2	CASSPGPGEGTSGANVLTF	TGCGCCAGCAGCCCTGGTCCGGGGGAGGGAACCTCTGGGGCCAACGTCCTGACTTTC
-	TRBV4-1	TRBJ2-7	TRBD1	CASSRQGHYEQYF	TGCGCCAGCAGCCGACAGGGACACTACGAGCAGTACTTC
-	TRBV15	TRBJ1-1	-	CATSSGGGGTEAFF	TGTGCCACCAGCAGCGGTGGTGGGGGGACTGAAGCTTTCTTT
-	TRBV5-3	TRBJ2-5	-	CARSLGNSGGGFQETQYF	TGTGCCAGAAGCCTGGGAAATTCGGGGGGCGGATTTCAAGAGACCCAGTACTTC
-	TRBV9	TRBJ2-1	TRBD1	CASSVEQGAFNEQFF	TGTGCCAGCAGCGTAGAACAGGGGGCATTCAATGAGCAGTTCTTC
-	TRBV7-9	TRBJ1-2	TRBD1	CASSLGTGTGNGYTF	TGTGCCAGCAGCTTAGGGACCGGGACAGGGAATGGCTACACCTTC
-	TRBV5-1	TRBJ1-1	-	CATTPNTEAFF	TGCGCCACAACACCGAACACTGAAGCTTTCTTT
-	TRBV6-5	TRBJ2-5	TRBD1	CASSYGQGQETQYF	TGTGCCAGCAGTTACGGACAGGGGCAAGAGACCCAGTACTTC
-	TRBV10-2	TRBJ2-3	-	CASSRDNDYTQYF	TGCGCCAGCTCCCGGGACAACGATTATACGCAGTATTTT
-	TRBV3-1/TRBV3-2	TRBJ2-1	-	CASSQGPGEQFF	TGTGCCAGCAGCCAAGGTCCCGGTGAGCAGTTCTTC
-	TRBV2	TRBJ2-3	TRBD2	CASSEGLAGGPGTDTQYF	TGTGCCAGCAGTGAAGGACTAGCGGGGGGGCCAGGCACAGATACGCAGTATTTT
few	TRBV7-9	TRBJ2-1	TRBD1	CASRSGTDNEQFF	TGTGCCAGCAGATCCGGGACAGACAATGAGCAGTTCTTC
once	TRBV5-4	TRBJ1-2	-	CASSDRVDKNYGYTF	TGTGCCAGCAGCGACCGCGTAGACAAAAACTATGGCTACACCTTC
once	TRBV2	TRBJ2-3	-	CASSDSGGSSDTQYF	TGTGCCAGCAGTGACTCCGGGGGAAGTTCAGATACGCAGTATTTT
-	TRBV7-6	TRBJ2-2	-	CASTQDVGVGELFF	TGTGCCAGCACACAGGACGTAGGTGTCGGGGAGCTGTTTTTT